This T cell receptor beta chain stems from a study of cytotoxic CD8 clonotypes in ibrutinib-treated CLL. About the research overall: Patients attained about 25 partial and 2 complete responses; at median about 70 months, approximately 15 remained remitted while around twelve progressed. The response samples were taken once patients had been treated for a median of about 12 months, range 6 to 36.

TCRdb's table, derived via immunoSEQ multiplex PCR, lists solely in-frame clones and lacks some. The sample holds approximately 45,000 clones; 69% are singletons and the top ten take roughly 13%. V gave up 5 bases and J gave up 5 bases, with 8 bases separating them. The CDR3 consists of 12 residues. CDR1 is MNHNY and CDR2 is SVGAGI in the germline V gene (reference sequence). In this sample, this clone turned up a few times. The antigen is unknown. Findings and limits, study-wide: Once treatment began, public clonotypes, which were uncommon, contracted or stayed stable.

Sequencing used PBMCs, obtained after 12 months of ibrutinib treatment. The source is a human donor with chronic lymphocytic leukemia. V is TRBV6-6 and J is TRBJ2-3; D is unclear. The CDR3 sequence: CASSPLLDTQYF. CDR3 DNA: TGTGCCAGCAGTCCCCTATTAGATACGCAGTATTTT.